The 5 T cell receptor beta chains below come from one sample, sequenced in a study of T cells in Graves' hyperthyroidism and ophthalmopathy. It was RNA transcripts that yielded the amplified TCR beta CDR3 regions. HTBI primers were the set used in a first-round RT-PCR of the TCR CDR3. Using its own MiXCR run on the multiplex PCR reads, TCRdb lists one record per CDR3 protein. The table shows 300,000 to 400,000 distinct CDR3 sequences, with roughly 18% occurring only once. The source material was blood. The receptor set was obtained from a man younger than 30 with Graves' ophthalmopathy.

V is TRBV5-8 and J is TRBJ1-2; D is undetermined. The germline V gene has CDR1 SGHTS and CDR2 YDEGEE. This CDR3 comprises 15 residues. Between the trimmed V and J ends, which lost 0 bases and 4 bases, there was a span of 13 bases. CDR3 coding DNA: TGTGCCAGCAGCTTGGCCGCCGGCGATGCCTATGGCTACACCTTC. Protein product: CASSLAAGDAYGYTF.

J is TRBJ1-1 and V is TRBV5-4; D may be TRBD1 (6 bases). The CDR3 is 15 residues long. The germline V gene encodes CDR1 SGHNT and CDR2 YYREEE (reference sequence). V was trimmed by 4 bases and J by 1 base, leaving 14 bases between them. The CDR3: CASSPGGGENTEAFF. The CDR3 DNA reads as TGTGCCAGCAGCCCTGGGGGGGGCGAGAACACTGAAGCTTTCTTT.

V and J are TRBV15 and TRBJ1-4; D gene uncertain. Germline-derived CDR1 and CDR2 are LNHNV and YYDKDF (reference sequence). The CDR3 extends over 12 amino acids. V was pared by 0 bases and J by 13 bases, with 9 bases between. The CDR3 nucleotides are TGTGCCACCAGCAGAGATGAGGTATCACTGTTTTTT. It codes for CATSRDEVSLFF.

The chain employs TRBV6-2 or TRBV6-3 and TRBJ1-3; maybe TRBD1 (6 bases). The CDR3 has 17 amino acids. Germline V gene data show CDR1 as MNHEY and CDR2 as SVGEGT. V was cut by 3 bases and J by 0 bases, with 15 bases left in between. The CDR3 DNA is TGTGCCAGCAGTTATTCGAGCTCAGGGGCCTCTGGAAACACCATATATTTT. Its protein is CASSYSSSGASGNTIYF.

CDR3 DNA sequence: TGTGCCAGCGGCAGCGGAGTAGACAACACTGAAGCTTTCTTT. Residues: CASGSGVDNTEAFF. The chain uses TRBV9 and TRBJ1-1, with D unresolved. The CDR3 runs 14 residues. V dropped 7 bases and J dropped 2 bases, with 15 bases sitting between them. Germline V gene data show CDR1 as SGDLS and CDR2 as YYNGEE.